The T cell receptor (beta chain) under discussion was sequenced for a study of blood T cell repertoires in COVID-19. Overall study: Material from acute and convalescent COVID-19 was sourced from the United States, Italy and Spain.

Original processing notes: How many nucleated cells were present was estimated from reference gene primer amplification. The table came from immunoSEQ multiplex PCR; TCRdb's copy has only in-frame clones and leaves some out. V and J calls and clone size follow that table, whereas D and trimming were derived from the DNA. The table includes roughly 410,000 clones, approximately 90% detected once. Seattle patients were enrolled during active infection and followed longitudinally. Germline-derived CDR1 and CDR2 are LNHDA and SQIVND (reference sequence). CDR3 length: 16 amino acids. V lost 7 bases to trimming and J lost 1 base, with 17 bases between them.

Sequencing used peripheral blood. The source is a woman aged 40 to 50 with COVID-19, enrolled during active disease. The J gene is TRBJ1-5, the V gene TRBV19; TRBD1 might be the D (5 bases). CDR3 region: CASTRIPGKSNQPQHF. In DNA form, the CDR3 reads TGTGCCAGTACTCGAATTCCAGGGAAAAGCAATCAGCCCCAGCATTTT. The whole variable domain, filled in from reference TRBV19 and TRBJ1-5, reads DGGITQSPKYLFRKEGQNVTLSCEQNLNHDAMYWYRQDPGQGLRLIYYSQIVNDFQKGDIAEGYSVSREKKESFPLTVTSAQKNPTAFYLCASTRIPGKSNQPQHFGDGTRLSIL.